What follows are 13 T cell receptor beta chains derived from one specimen sequenced in a study of CD8+ T cells in alopecia areata. The investigators collected lesional scalp punch biopsies and peripheral blood from alopecia areata patients. RNA extraction was followed by reverse transcription into cDNA, which acted as the sequencing template. Method: immunoSEQ multiplex PCR; TCRdb's copy keeps in-frame clones and lacks some. The sample includes thousands of clones, 64% of them seen just once. The sample here was skin, taken at week 0. These receptors all come from a human donor with alopecia areata.

This clone was observed a few times. The J gene is TRBJ2-7, the V gene TRBV21-1; the DNA was not used to check the table's D call, TRBD2. TRBV21-1 is given as a pseudogene. This CDR3 spans 14 amino acids. The chain's CDR3 is CASSKVSRDYEQYF. CDR3 DNA: TGTGCCAGCAGCAAAGTATCCCGGGACTACGAGCAGTACTTC.

This clone was detected a few times. The V call is TRBV18, the J call TRBJ2-5; D is unresolved. This CDR3 has 14 amino acids. With 3 bases removed from V and 4 bases from J, the gap between germline ends came to 12 bases. CDR1 and CDR2 (germline): KGHSH, LQKENI. The CDR3 DNA sequence: TGTGCCAGCTCACCTGCCAGCTTCTCAGAGACCCAGTACTTC. As protein: CASSPASFSETQYF.

The V and J genes are TRBV5-4 and TRBJ2-1; 7 nucleotides match TRBD2. The V gene end was trimmed by 3 bases and the J gene end by 6 bases; junction bases not matched to a gene: 12. CDR1 and CDR2 (germline): SGHNT, YYREEE (reference sequence). The CDR3 length is 16 residues. For the CDR3, the DNA is TGTGCCAGCAGCTCGCAGGAAGCGGGGTCGTTCAATGAGCAGTTCTTC. It yields the protein CASSSQEAGSFNEQFF.

The chain joins TRBV5-8 to TRBJ1-5; no clear D gene. V lost 1 base to trimming and J lost 0 bases, with 8 bases between them. This CDR3 spans 15 amino acids. CDR1 is SGHTS, CDR2 YDEGEE, per germline. In nucleotides, the CDR3 is TGTGCCAGCAGCTTGTGGGTCCTTAGCAATCAGCCCCAGCATTTT. This sequence encodes CASSLWVLSNQPQHF.

This clone has only a few counts. The chain couples TRBV18 to TRBJ2-5, with D unresolved. The germline V gene encodes CDR1 KGHSH and CDR2 LQKENI. V was pared by 4 bases and J by 3 bases, with 12 bases between. CDR3 size: 14 residues. CDR3 sequence: CASSRSKREETQYF. The CDR3 nucleotides are TGTGCCAGCTCACGCAGTAAAAGAGAAGAGACCCAGTACTTC.

This chain uses TRBV11-2 with TRBJ2-7; TRBD2 matches at 11 bases. TRBJ2-1 explains the end of the DNA better; the J call may be wrong. Germline V gene lookup returns CDR1 SGHAT and CDR2 FQNNGV. The CDR3 runs to 18 residues. The CDR3 DNA is TGTGCCAGCAGCTTAGATTTAGCGGGAGGGCAGTCCTACAATGAGCAGTTCTTC. Translating gives CASSLDLAGGQSYNEQFF.

In this sample, this clone is medium-sized. The DNA for the CDR3 is TGTGCCAGTAGTAAAACTCGGATGGGGACCCAGTACTTC. It encodes CASSKTRMGTQYF. The chain is built from TRBV19 and TRBJ2-5; D call uncertain. V shed 4 bases and J shed 7 bases, with 13 bases lying between them. Germline V CDR1 and CDR2: LNHDA, SQIVND (reference sequence). The CDR3 length is 13 residues.

The CDR3 reads CASSPLAQEQYF. DNA of the CDR3: TGTGCCAGCAGCCCTCTAGCCCAAGAGCAGTACTTC. The V and J genes are TRBV11-3 and TRBJ2-7; D possibly corresponds to TRBD2 (5 bases). Per the germline V gene, CDR1 is SGHNT and CDR2 is YENEEA. The V end lost 5 bases, the J end lost 7 bases, and 12 bases lay between the germline ends. This CDR3 is 12 amino acids long.

V and J are TRBV28 and TRBJ1-3; D perhaps matches TRBD1 (5 bases). V gave up 4 bases and J gave up 0 bases, with 10 bases separating them. The CDR3 is 15 residues long. CDR1 and CDR2 from the germline V gene are MDHEN and SYDVKM. This chain's CDR3 is CASSYWGSSGNTIYF. In DNA form, the CDR3 reads TGTGCCAGCAGTTATTGGGGCAGCTCTGGAAACACCATATATTTT.

The rearrangement uses TRBV4-3 and TRBJ2-3; 7 bases map to TRBD1. In germline, CDR1 is LGHNA, CDR2 YSLEER. This CDR3 region has 15 residues. V lost 1 base to trimming and J lost 3 bases; unmatched junction nucleotides: 4. CDR3 sequence: CASSQVAGGTDTQYF. CDR3 nucleotide sequence: TGCGCCAGCAGCCAAGTGGCAGGGGGTACAGATACGCAGTATTTT.

This clone was seen a handful of times. The rearrangement links TRBV18 to TRBJ1-3; unclear D gene. Germline V gives CDR1 KGHSH, CDR2 LQKENI. V dropped 0 bases and J dropped 9 bases, with 12 bases sitting between them. The CDR3 has 14 residues. CDR3 residues: CASSPPLGRGTIYF. The CDR3 DNA is TGTGCCAGCTCACCACCTCTTGGCCGGGGCACCATATATTTT.

This chain connects TRBV2 to TRBJ1-3; perhaps TRBD1 as D (6 bases). Trimming pared 3 bases from V and 0 bases from J, leaving 15 bases between. CDR1 and CDR2 from the germline V gene are SNHLY and FYNNEI. This CDR3 is built from 17 residues. The CDR3 protein is CASSEWTAAYSGNTIYF. The CDR3 DNA reads as TGTGCCAGCAGTGAGTGGACAGCTGCCTACTCTGGAAACACCATATATTTT.

The table lists this clone with a count of one. The V gene is TRBV7-8, the J gene TRBJ2-1; D is uncertain. Trimming cost V 1 base and J 9 bases, with 10 bases left between them. Germline V gene sequence: CDR1 SGHVS, CDR2 FQNEAQ. The CDR3 is 13 amino acids. DNA of the CDR3: TGTGCCAGCAGCTTAGGGGGTGGCGTTGAGCAGTTCTTC. Protein product: CASSLGGGVEQFF.